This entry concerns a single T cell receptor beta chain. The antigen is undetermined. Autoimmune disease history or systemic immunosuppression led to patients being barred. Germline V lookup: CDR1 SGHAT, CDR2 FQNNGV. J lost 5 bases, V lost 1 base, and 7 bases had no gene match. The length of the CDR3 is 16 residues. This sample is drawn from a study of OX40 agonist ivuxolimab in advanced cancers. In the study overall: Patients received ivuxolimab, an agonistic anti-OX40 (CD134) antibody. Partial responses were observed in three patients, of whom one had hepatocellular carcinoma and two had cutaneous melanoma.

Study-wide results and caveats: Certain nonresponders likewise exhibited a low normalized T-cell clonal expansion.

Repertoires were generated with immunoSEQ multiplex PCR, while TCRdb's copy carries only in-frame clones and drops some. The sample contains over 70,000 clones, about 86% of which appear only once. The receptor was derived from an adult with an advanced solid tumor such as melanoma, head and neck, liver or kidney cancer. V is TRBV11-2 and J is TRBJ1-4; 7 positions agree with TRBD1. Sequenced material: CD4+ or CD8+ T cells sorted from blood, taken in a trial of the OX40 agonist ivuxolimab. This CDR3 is CASSLAPGGGNEKLFF. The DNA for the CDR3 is TGTGCCAGCAGCTTAGCCCCAGGGGGTGGCAATGAAAAACTGTTTTTT.